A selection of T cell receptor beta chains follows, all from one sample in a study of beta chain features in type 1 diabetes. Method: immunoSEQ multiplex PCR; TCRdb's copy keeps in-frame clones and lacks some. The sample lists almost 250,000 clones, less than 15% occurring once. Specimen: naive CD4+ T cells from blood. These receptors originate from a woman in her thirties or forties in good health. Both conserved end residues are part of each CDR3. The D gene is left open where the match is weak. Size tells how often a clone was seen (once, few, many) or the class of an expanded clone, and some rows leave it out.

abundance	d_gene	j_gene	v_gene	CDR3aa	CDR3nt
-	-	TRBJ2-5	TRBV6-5	CASSYRRETETQYF	TGTGCCAGCAGCTACCGCCGGGAAACGGAGACCCAGTACTTC
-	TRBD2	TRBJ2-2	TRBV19	CASKSLVLAAIGELFF	TGTGCCAGTAAAAGTCTCGTACTAGCGGCGATCGGGGAGCTGTTTTTT
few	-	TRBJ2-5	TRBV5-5	CASSLGLKDQETQYF	TGTGCCAGCAGCTTGGGACTCAAAGACCAAGAGACCCAGTACTTC
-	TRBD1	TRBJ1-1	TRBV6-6	CASGQGDTEAFF	TGTGCCAGCGGACAGGGAGACACTGAAGCTTTCTTT
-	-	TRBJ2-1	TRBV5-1	CASSLQERLFF	TGCGCCAGCAGCTTGCAGGAAAGGCTGTTCTTC
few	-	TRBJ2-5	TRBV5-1	CASSLGIAEALETQYF	TGCGCCAGCAGCTTGGGTATAGCGGAGGCTCTAGAGACCCAGTACTTC
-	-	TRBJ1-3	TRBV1	CTSSQVPGHISGNTIYF	TGCACCAGCAGCCAAGTTCCGGGACATATCTCTGGAAACACCATATATTTT
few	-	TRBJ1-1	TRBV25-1	CASSEWGRNTEAFF	TGTGCCAGCAGTGAATGGGGCAGGAACACTGAAGCTTTCTTT
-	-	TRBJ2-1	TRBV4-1	CASSQEPGTSSSYNEQFF	TGCGCCAGCAGCCAAGAACCCGGGACATCGAGCTCCTACAATGAGCAGTTCTTC
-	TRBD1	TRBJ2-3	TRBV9	CASSVGTGATDTQYF	TGTGCCAGCAGCGTAGGCACAGGGGCCACAGATACGCAGTATTTT
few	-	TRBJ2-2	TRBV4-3	CASSQELIPGELFF	TGCGCCAGCAGCCAAGAACTCATCCCCGGGGAGCTGTTTTTT
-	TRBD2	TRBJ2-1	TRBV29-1	CSSPGGSGYNEQFF	TGCAGCTCCCCCGGGGGGAGCGGCTACAATGAGCAGTTCTTC
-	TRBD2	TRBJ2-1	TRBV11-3	CASSVTGTSTPNEQFF	TGTGCCAGCAGCGTGACGGGGACTAGCACCCCCAATGAGCAGTTCTTC
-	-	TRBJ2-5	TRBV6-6	CASSYSSAAQETQYF	TGTGCCAGCAGTTACAGTAGCGCCGCTCAAGAGACCCAGTACTTC
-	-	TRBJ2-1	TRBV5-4	CASSPPGVSYNEQFF	TGTGCCAGCAGCCCTCCGGGTGTTTCCTACAATGAGCAGTTCTTC
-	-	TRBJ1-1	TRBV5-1	CASSLSGVQNTEAFF	TGCGCCAGCAGCTTGTCCGGGGTACAGAACACTGAAGCTTTCTTT
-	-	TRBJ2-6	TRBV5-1	CASSLGEAGANVLTF	TGCGCCAGCAGCTTGGGAGAGGCTGGGGCCAACGTCCTGACTTTC
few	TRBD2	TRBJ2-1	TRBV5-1	CASSSRTRTSGGVNNEQFF	TGCGCCAGCAGTTCCCGAACCAGGACTAGCGGGGGGGTCAACAATGAGCAGTTCTTC
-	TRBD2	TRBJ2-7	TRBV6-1	CASSAYPSGGSYEQYF	TGTGCCAGCAGTGCCTATCCTAGCGGGGGCTCCTACGAGCAGTACTTC
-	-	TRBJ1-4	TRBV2	CASSHPPGDLGEKLFF	TGTGCCAGCAGTCACCCTCCCGGGGATCTGGGTGAAAAACTGTTTTTT
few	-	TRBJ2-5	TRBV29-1	CSVGRRGETQYF	TGCAGCGTTGGGCGACGGGGAGAGACCCAGTACTTC
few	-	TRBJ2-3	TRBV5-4	CASSTTSSSTDTQYF	TGTGCCAGCAGCACCACTAGTAGCAGCACAGATACGCAGTATTTT
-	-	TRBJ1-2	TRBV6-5	CASSYTEAGRGYGYTF	TGTGCCAGCAGTTACACCGAAGCAGGGAGGGGCTATGGCTACACCTTC
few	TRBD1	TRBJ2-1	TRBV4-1	CASSPGQGFSHEQFF	TGCGCCAGCTCGCCCGGACAGGGTTTTTCCCATGAGCAGTTCTTC
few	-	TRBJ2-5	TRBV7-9	CASSLGIGETQYF	TGTGCCAGCAGCTTAGGTATCGGGGAGACCCAGTACTTC
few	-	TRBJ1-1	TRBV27	CASSLKTGWATEAFF	TGTGCCAGCAGTTTAAAGACAGGTTGGGCCACTGAAGCTTTCTTT
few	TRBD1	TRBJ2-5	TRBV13	CASSSLTDRVETQYF	TGTGCCAGCAGCTCTCTGACCGACAGGGTGGAGACCCAGTACTTC
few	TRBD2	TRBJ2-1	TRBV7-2	CASSSWTSGGLDNEQFF	TGTGCCAGCAGCTCGTGGACTAGCGGGGGGTTGGACAATGAGCAGTTCTTC
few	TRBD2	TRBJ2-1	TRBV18	CASSPRLAGAYNEQFF	TGTGCCAGCTCACCACGGTTAGCGGGGGCCTACAATGAGCAGTTCTTC